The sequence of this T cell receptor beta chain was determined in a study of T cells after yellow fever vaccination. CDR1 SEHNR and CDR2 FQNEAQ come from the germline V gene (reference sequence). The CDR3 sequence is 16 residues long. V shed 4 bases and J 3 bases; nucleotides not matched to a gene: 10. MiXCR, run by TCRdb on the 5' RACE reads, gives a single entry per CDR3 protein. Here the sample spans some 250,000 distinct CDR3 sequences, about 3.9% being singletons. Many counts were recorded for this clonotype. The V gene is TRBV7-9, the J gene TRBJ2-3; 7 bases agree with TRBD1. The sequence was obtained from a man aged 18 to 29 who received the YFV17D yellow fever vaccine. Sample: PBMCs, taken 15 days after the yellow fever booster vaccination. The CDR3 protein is CASSYTQGFRTDTQYF. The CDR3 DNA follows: TGTGCCAGCAGCTACACACAGGGGTTTAGAACAGATACGCAGTATTTT.